The subject of this entry is one T cell receptor beta chain. CDR3 length equals 12 residues. Germline V lookup: CDR1 GTSNPN, CDR2 SVGIG (reference sequence). Trimming cost V 1 base and J 12 bases; bases outside gene matches: 4. This entry comes from a study of blood T cell repertoires in COVID-19. Study overall: COVID-19 samples collected from the United States, Italy and Spain covered acute and convalescent phases.

Original methodology: Amplification from reference gene primers served as the basis for estimated nucleated cell counts. TCRdb's copy holds only in-frame clones and misses some; the assay was immunoSEQ multiplex PCR. That table furnishes V, J and clone size, whereas the DNA furnished D and trimming. The sample yields some 170,000 clones, around 77% seen once. The sample taken for sequencing was peripheral blood. This clonotype originated in a man in his 70s with acute or convalescent COVID-19. This chain uses TRBV30 with TRBJ2-1; TRBD2 matches at 9 bases. The CDR3, as DNA: TGTGCCTGGAGTGCTAGCGGGGCGGGGCAGTTCTTC. This sequence encodes CAWSASGAGQFF.